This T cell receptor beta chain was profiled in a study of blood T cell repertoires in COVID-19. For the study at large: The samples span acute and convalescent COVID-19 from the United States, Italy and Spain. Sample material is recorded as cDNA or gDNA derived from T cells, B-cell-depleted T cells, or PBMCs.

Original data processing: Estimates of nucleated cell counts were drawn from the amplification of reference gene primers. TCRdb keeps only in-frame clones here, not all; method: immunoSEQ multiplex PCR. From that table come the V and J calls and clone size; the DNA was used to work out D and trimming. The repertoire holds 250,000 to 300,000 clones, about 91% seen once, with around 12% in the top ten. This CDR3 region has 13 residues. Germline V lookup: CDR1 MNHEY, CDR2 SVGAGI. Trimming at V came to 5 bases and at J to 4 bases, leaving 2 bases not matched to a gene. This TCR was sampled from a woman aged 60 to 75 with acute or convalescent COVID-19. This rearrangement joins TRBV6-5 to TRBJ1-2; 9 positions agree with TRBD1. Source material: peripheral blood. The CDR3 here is CASSTGGIYGYTF. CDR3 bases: TGTGCCAGCAGTACAGGGGGCATCTATGGCTACACCTTC.